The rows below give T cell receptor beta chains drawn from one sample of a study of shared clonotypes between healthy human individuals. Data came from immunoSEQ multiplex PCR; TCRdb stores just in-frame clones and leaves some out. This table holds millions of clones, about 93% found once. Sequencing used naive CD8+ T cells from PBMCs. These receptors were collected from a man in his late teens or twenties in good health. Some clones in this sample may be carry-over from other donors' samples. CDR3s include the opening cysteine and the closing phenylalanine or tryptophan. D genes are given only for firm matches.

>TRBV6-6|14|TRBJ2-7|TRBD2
CASSYHGLEREQYF
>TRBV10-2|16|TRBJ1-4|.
CASSVSSALSYPGLFF
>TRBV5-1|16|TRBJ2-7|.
CASSPSAGLGSYEQYF
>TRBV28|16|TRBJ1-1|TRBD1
CASSPGTGRVDSEAFF
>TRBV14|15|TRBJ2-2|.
CASSRYRANTGELFF
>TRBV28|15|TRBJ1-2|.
CASSLGAGQDYGYTF
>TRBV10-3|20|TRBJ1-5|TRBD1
CAISVSFSDRDSGGNQPQHF
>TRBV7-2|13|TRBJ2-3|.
CASSLDIRYTQYF
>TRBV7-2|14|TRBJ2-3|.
CASSFGRRTDTQYF
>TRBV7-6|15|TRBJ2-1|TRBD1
CASSLGTGLYNEQFF
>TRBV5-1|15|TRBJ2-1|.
CASSLLQGADNEQFF
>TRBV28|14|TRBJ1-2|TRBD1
CASSFHDRGDGYTF
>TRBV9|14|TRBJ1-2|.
CASSPDGGPYGYTF
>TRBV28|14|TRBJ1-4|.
CASRNYRDNQKLFF
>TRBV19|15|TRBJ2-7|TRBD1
CASSFRRDRVPEQYF
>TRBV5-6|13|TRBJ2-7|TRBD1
CASSWGQGKEQYF
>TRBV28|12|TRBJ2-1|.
CASKGHHNEQFF
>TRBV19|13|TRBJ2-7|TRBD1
CASSDRGIDEQYF
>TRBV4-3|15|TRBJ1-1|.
CASSQGAELNTEAFF
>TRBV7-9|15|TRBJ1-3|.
CASSDQIGAGNTIYF
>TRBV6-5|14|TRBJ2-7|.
CASTPWRGAIEQYF
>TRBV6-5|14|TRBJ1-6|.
CASSYRQANSPLHF
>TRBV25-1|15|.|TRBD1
CASSAPGQGYNEQYF
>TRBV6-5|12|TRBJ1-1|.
CASSSGYTEAFF
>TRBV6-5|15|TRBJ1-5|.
CASSYGEGSNQPQHF
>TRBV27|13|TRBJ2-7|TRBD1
CASSWTGRYEQYF
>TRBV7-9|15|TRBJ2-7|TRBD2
CASSLLGGSDYEQYF
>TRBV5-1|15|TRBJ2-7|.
CASSPAEHLPYEQYF
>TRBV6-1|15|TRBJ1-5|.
CASSEWGGASQPQHF
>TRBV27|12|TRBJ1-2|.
CASRWGAYGYTF
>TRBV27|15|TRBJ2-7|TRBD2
CASSLLTGGSYEQYF
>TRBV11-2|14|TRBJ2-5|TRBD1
CASSFRDREETQYF
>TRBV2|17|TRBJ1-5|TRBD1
CASSEWSGGSGNQPQHF
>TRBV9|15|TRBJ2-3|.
CASSGGDGITDTQYF
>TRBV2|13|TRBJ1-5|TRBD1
CASGRGLVKPQHF
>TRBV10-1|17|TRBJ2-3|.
CASSESFRGFGTDTQYF
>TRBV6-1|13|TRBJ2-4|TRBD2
CASSGTGGDIQYF
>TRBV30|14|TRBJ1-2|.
CAWSDSSLADGYTF
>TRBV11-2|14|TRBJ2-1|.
CASSLLSSYNEQFF
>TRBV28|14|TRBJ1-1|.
CASRPTPRRTEAFF
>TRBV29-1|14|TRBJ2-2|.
CSASFPGVGGELFF
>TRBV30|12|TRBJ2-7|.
CAWSVGSYEQYF
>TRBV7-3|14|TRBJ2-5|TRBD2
CASSELAGAETQYF
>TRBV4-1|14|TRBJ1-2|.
CASSHIQENYGYTF
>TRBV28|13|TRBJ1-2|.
CASSWSQSYGYTF
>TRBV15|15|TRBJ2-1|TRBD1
CASSPGQGAYNEQFF
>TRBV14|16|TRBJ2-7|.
CASSQGRRDGNYEQYF
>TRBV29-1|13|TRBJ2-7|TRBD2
CSVRLAGIYEQYF
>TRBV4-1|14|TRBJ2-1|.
CASSQVGVSGEQFF
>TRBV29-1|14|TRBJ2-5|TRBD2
CSVDGLALQETQYF
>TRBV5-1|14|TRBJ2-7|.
CASSLATGSYEQYF
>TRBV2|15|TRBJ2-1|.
CASGDSQDGGNEQFF
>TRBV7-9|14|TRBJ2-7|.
CASSSARLPREQYF
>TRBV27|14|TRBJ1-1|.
CASSLRSTGEEAFF
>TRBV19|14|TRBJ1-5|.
CASSIDRTGAPQHF
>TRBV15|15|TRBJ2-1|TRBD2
CATSRDLAAYNEQFF
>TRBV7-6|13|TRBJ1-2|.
CASSMGPRNGYTF